This T cell receptor (beta chain) stems from a study of response to subunit inactivated influenza vaccine. This clonotype was seen a few times. A single record per CDR3 protein comes from TCRdb applying MiXCR to the RT-PCR reads. The sample lists 200,000 to 250,000 distinct CDR3 sequences; 10% to 15% were seen once. The material sequenced was non-naive T cells sorted from PBMCs, taken less than 15 days before vaccination. The source is a man in his forties or fifties who received an inactivated influenza vaccine.

CDR3: CASSQEALGHSGNTIYF. The CDR3, as DNA: TGTGCCAGCAGCCAAGAGGCCCTGGGGCACTCTGGAAACACCATATATTTT. The V gene is TRBV4-2, the J gene TRBJ1-3; TRBD1 is a possible D gene (5 bases). The CDR3 is made up of 17 amino acids. With 0 bases removed from V and 0 bases from J, the gap between germline ends came to 12 bases. Per the germline V gene, CDR1 is LGHNA and CDR2 is YNFKEQ.